This is a list of T cell receptor beta chains from one sample in a study of blood T cell repertoires in COVID-19. Assay used: immunoSEQ multiplex PCR; TCRdb lists only in-frame clones, some missing. The table has fewer than 300,000 clones, under 90% seen once; the top ten hold about 2.9%. Sequencing was done on a sample of peripheral blood. These receptors all stem from a woman aged 60-75 years with active or convalescent COVID-19. CDR3s include the opening cysteine and the closing phenylalanine or tryptophan. Each record gives: J gene, V gene, CDR3 protein.

j_call: TRBJ2-1; v_call: TRBV5-4; cdr3_aa: CASSLGQGDNEQFF
j_call: TRBJ1-5; v_call: TRBV6-5; cdr3_aa: CASRMTGGHQPQHF
j_call: TRBJ1-1; v_call: TRBV4-1; cdr3_aa: CASSQDRPGRDTEAFF
j_call: TRBJ2-7; v_call: TRBV20-1; cdr3_aa: CSASSTGTGRSEQYF
j_call: TRBJ2-5; v_call: TRBV7-7; cdr3_aa: CASSLAASGETQYF
j_call: TRBJ2-1; v_call: TRBV7-8; cdr3_aa: CASSYQLSSGGYNEQFF
j_call: TRBJ1-2; v_call: TRBV5-1; cdr3_aa: CASSSNRGGNYGYTF
j_call: TRBJ2-3; v_call: TRBV29-1; cdr3_aa: CSVEKGQGADTQYF
j_call: TRBJ1-2; v_call: TRBV12-5; cdr3_aa: CASGLVQGQGARGYTF
j_call: TRBJ1-1; v_call: TRBV7-6; cdr3_aa: CASRTGKNTEAFF
j_call: TRBJ1-2; v_call: TRBV5-1; cdr3_aa: CASSLRNGQSYGYTF
j_call: TRBJ2-7; v_call: TRBV18; cdr3_aa: CASSMSRGHLEQYF
j_call: TRBJ2-5; v_call: TRBV18; cdr3_aa: CASSPPMGQIQETQYF
j_call: TRBJ2-5; v_call: TRBV11-3; cdr3_aa: CASSLDRGLGGQETQYF
j_call: TRBJ2-4; v_call: TRBV6-1; cdr3_aa: CASSDRGVFQYF
j_call: TRBJ2-3; v_call: TRBV21-1; cdr3_aa: CASSRRLAGGPDTQYF
j_call: TRBJ2-1; v_call: TRBV7-6; cdr3_aa: CASSSSQDRNNEQFF
j_call: TRBJ2-7; v_call: TRBV7-8; cdr3_aa: CASSRDRADEQYF